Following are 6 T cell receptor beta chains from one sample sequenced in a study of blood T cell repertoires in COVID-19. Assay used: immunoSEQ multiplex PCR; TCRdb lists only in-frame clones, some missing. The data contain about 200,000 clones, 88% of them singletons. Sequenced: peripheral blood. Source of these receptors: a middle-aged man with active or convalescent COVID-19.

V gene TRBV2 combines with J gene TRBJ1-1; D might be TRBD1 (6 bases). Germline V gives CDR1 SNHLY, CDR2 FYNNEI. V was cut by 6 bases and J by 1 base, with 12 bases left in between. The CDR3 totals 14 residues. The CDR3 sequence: CASSVTGQNTEAFF. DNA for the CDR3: TGTGCCAGCAGCGTAACGGGACAGAACACTGAAGCTTTCTTT.

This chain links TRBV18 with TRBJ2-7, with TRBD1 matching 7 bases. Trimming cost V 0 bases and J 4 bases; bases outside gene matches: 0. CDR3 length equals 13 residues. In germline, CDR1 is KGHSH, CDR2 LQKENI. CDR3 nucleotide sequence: TGTGCCAGCTCACCACCGGGACAGTACGAGCAGTACTTC. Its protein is CASSPPGQYEQYF.

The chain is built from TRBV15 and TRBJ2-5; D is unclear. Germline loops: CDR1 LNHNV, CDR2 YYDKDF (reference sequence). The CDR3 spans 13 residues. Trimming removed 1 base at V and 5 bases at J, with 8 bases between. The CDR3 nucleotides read TGTGCCACCAGCAGAGCGGTACGGGAGACCCAGTACTTC. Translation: CATSRAVRETQYF.

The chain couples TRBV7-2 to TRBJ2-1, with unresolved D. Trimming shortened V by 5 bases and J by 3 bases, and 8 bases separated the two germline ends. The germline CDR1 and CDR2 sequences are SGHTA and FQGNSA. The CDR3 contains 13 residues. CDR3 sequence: CASSTPHYNEQFF. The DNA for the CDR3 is TGTGCCAGCAGCACCCCACACTACAATGAGCAGTTCTTC.

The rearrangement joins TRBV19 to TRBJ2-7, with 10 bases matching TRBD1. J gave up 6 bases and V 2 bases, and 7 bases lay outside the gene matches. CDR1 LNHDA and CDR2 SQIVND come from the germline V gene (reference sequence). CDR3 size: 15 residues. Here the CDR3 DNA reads TGTGCCAGTAGTATATCGGGACAGGGGCTTAGCGAGCAGTACTTC. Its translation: CASSISGQGLSEQYF.

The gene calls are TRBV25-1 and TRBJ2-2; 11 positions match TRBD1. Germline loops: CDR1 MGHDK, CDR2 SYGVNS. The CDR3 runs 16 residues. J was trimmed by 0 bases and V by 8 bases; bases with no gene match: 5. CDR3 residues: CASRGQGVTNTGELFF. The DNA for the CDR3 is TGTGCCAGCCGGGGACAGGGGGTAACGAACACCGGGGAGCTGTTTTTT.